This T cell receptor (beta chain) was sequenced in a study of cytomegalovirus exposure and HLA in healthy donors. PCR amplification relied on 60 Vbeta primers (plus 13 Jbeta primers). Libraries were prepared by immunoSEQ multiplex PCR; TCRdb keeps only in-frame clonotypes and omits some of them. The sample yields some 150,000 clones, under 85% seen once. Germline V gene lookup returns CDR1 SGHDT and CDR2 YYEEEE. Trimming shortened V by 0 bases and J by 6 bases, and 12 bases separated the two germline ends. The CDR3 has 15 amino acids. Sequencing used PBMCs. This receptor was identified in a woman aged 30 to 39 in good health and CMV-seronegative. The V gene is TRBV5-6, the J gene TRBJ2-2, with D hard to call. Here the CDR3 reads CASSLGFSGSGELFF. The DNA for the CDR3 is TGTGCCAGCAGCTTGGGCTTTTCGGGTTCCGGGGAGCTGTTTTTT.